This T cell receptor (beta chain) was captured by sequencing in a study of neurological immune-mediated disorders. Many counts were recorded for this clonotype. Time point in this sample: technical triplicate 1. TCRdb re-derived calls from the 5' RACE reads in MiXCR, one entry per CDR3 protein. The table shows tens of thousands of distinct CDR3 sequences, with about 12% occurring only once. Trimming stripped 3 bases from V and 0 bases from J, with 21 bases between. In germline, CDR1 is SEHNR, CDR2 FQNEAQ (reference sequence). This CDR3 comprises 19 residues. The receptor comes from a female donor with HTLV-1-associated myelopathy (HAM/TSP). J is TRBJ2-1 and V is TRBV7-9; D gene unclear. Sequencing input: CD4+ T cells from blood. The CDR3, as DNA: TGTGCCAGCAGCTTTGGGTTTATTTGGAACACCGGCTCCTACAATGAGCAGTTCTTC. Its translation is CASSFGFIWNTGSYNEQFF.